The 4 T cell receptor beta chains below come from one sample, sequenced in a study of blood T cells in healthy people across ages (dated by TCRdb to the mid-2010s). Libraries came from 5' RACE. The instrument given in TCRdb is Illumina HiSeq 2500. A second PCR of roughly 7 to 12 cycles was performed with a sample-barcoded 5' primer and a J-beta primer mix. The public reads were reprocessed in TCRdb via fastp at Q25 and MiXCR, keeping in-frame beta chains. Rows with one shared CDR3 protein collapse into an entry with the most common genes and DNA. In this sample the table shows hundreds of thousands of distinct CDR3 sequences, about a third of which occur a single time. The ten largest clonotypes hold 15% to 17% of the sample. Sequencing input: blood. These receptors all stem from a woman aged 80 or over in good health. Donor details come from another sample of the same person, matched by shared clones.

The rearrangement links TRBV20-1 to TRBJ1-2; D not resolved. The CDR3 contains 12 residues. V lost 5 bases to trimming and J lost 5 bases, with 12 bases between them. CDR1 is DFQATT, CDR2 SNEGSKA, per germline (reference sequence). In nucleotides, the CDR3 is TGCAGTGCTGCCCTCTCGGATTATGGCTACACCTTC. This codes for CSAALSDYGYTF.

This clonotype appeared many times. The V call is TRBV5-1, the J call TRBJ1-1, with D possibly TRBD1 on 5 matching bases. The CDR3 totals 15 residues. The V end lost 6 bases, the J end lost 0 bases, and 15 bases lay between the germline ends. The germline CDR1 and CDR2 sequences are SGHRS and YFSETQ. The CDR3 spells CASTGGSLMNTEAFF. In nucleotides, the CDR3 is TGCGCCAGCACCGGGGGGTCACTCATGAACACTGAAGCTTTCTTT.

This clonotype was seen many times. This chain connects TRBV7-2 to TRBJ1-2; 7 nucleotides match TRBD1. This CDR3 is built from 13 residues. Germline CDR1 is SGHTA and CDR2 is FQGNSA. V shed 5 bases and J 7 bases; nucleotides not matched to a gene: 7. Here the CDR3 DNA reads TGTGCCAGCAGCCTCGACAGGGCAGCTGGCTACACCTTC. Translating it yields CASSLDRAAGYTF.

This clonotype has a count of ten or more. The CDR3 reads CASSKTGAGEKLFF. The CDR3 region has the DNA TGTGCCAGCAGCAAGACAGGGGCCGGTGAAAAACTGTTTTTT. V and J are TRBV11-2 and TRBJ1-4; the match to TRBD1 covers 8 bases. Trimming cost V 5 bases and J 7 bases; bases outside gene matches: 6. There are 14 residues in the CDR3. Germline V CDR1 and CDR2: SGHAT, FQNNGV.